This T cell receptor beta chain was observed in a study of blood T cells in healthy people across ages. Study-wide results and limits: Unsorted PBMCs ruled out conclusive naive versus antigen-experienced comparison.

As regards this clonotype: The antigen is undetermined.

The second PCR ran roughly 7 to 12 cycles with a sample-barcoded 5' primer and J-beta primers. Each CDR3 protein gets one entry after TCRdb re-called the 5' RACE reads with MiXCR. The sample includes around 1.5 million distinct CDR3 sequences, 35% to 45% of them seen just once. Deletions cut 4 bases from V and 0 bases from J, with 12 bases between. This CDR3 is 14 amino acids long. The germline V gene has CDR1 GTSNPN and CDR2 SVGIG (reference sequence). A minimum of 7 million PBMCs was isolated per sample. The chain is built from TRBV30 and TRBJ2-5; D is perhaps TRBD1 (7 bases). The TCR comes from a young woman in good health. Sequenced material: blood. The CDR3 protein is CAWTAGQYQETQYF. CDR3 sequence (DNA): TGTGCCTGGACCGCGGGACAGTACCAAGAGACCCAGTACTTC.